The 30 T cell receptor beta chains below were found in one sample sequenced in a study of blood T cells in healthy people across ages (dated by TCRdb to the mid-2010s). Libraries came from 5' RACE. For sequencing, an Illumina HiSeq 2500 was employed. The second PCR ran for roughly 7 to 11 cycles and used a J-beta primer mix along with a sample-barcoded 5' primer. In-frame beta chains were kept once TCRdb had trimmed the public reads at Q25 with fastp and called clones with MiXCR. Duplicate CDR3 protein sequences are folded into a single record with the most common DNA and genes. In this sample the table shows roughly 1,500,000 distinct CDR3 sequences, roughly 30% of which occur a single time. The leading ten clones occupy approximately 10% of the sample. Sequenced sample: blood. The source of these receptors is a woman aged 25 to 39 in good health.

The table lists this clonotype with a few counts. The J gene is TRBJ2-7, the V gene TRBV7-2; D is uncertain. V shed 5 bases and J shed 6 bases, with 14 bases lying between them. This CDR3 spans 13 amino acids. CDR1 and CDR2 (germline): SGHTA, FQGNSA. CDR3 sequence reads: CASSQLYVGEQYF. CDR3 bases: TGTGCCAGCAGCCAACTGTATGTAGGCGAGCAGTACTTC.

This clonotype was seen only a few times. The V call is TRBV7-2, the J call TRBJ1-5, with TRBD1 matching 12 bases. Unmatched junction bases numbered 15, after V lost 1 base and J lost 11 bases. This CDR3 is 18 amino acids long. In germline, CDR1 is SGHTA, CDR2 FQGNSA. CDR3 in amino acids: CASSLEGQGAGSTSAQHF. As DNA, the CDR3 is TGTGCCAGCAGCTTAGAGGGACAGGGGGCCGGCTCGACATCCGCCCAGCATTTT.

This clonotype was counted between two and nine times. The CDR3 bases are TGTGCCAGCAGTCCAAACGATCCAGGGGGCGCGGGAACAGATACGCAGTATTTT. The encoded protein is CASSPNDPGGAGTDTQYF. The chain is built from TRBV27 and TRBJ2-3; TRBD1 aligns across 8 bases. The V segment lost 5 bases and the J segment 3 bases; nucleotides outside the gene matches: 16. The CDR3 length is 18 residues. Looked up from germline, CDR1 is MNHEY and CDR2 is SMNVEV (reference sequence).

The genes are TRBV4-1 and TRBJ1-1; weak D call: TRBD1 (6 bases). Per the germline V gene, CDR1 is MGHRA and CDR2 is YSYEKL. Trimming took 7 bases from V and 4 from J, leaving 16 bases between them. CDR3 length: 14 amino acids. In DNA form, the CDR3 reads TGCGCCAGCAAAACAGGGTACTCGGGCACTGAAGCTTTCTTT. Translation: CASKTGYSGTEAFF.

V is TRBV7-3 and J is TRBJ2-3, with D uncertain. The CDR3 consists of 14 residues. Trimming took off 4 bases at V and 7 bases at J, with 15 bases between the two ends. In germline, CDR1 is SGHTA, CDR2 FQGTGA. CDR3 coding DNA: TGTGCCAGCAGCTCGGACGCGATTGGGAATACGCAGTATTTT. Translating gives CASSSDAIGNTQYF.

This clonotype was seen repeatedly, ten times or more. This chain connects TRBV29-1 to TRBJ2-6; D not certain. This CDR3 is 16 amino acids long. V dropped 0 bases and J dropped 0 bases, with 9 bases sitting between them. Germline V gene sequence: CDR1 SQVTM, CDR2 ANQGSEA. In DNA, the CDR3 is TGCAGCGTTGAAGAGAACGCGAACTCTGGGGCCAACGTCCTGACTTTC. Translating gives CSVEENANSGANVLTF.

DNA for the CDR3: TGTGCCAGCAGTGAACATCAGACAGATACGCAGTATTTT. Its translation: CASSEHQTDTQYF. V usage is TRBV6-1 and J usage is TRBJ2-3; D remains unclear. This CDR3 spans 13 amino acids. The ends were cut back, 2 bases at V and 3 bases at J, with 6 bases in the middle. Germline V gene data show CDR1 as MNHNS and CDR2 as SASEGT.

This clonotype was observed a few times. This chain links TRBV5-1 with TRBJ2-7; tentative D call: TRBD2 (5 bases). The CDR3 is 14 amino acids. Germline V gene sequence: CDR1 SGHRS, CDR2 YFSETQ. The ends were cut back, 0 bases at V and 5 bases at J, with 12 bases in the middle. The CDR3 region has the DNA TGCGCCAGCAGCTTGGGGGGAGTAGTCCACGAGCAGTACTTC. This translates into CASSLGGVVHEQYF.

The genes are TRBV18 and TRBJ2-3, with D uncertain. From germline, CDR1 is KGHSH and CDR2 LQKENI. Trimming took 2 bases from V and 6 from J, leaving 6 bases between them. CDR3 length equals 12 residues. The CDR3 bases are TGTGCCAGCTCACCAAAAACCGATACGCAGTATTTT. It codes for CASSPKTDTQYF.

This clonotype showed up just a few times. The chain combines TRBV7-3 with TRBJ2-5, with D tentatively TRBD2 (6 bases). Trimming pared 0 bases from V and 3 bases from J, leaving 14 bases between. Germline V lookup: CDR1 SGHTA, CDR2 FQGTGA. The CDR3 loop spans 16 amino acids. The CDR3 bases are TGTGCCAGCAGCTTAACAGGAGGGAGCAGCAAAGAGACCCAGTACTTC. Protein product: CASSLTGGSSKETQYF.

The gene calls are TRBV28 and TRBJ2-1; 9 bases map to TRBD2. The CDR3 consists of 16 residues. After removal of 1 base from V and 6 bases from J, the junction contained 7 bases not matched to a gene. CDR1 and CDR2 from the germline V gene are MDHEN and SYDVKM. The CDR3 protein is CASSLSLASGANEQFF. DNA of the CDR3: TGTGCCAGCAGTTTATCTCTGGCTAGCGGGGCCAATGAGCAGTTCTTC.

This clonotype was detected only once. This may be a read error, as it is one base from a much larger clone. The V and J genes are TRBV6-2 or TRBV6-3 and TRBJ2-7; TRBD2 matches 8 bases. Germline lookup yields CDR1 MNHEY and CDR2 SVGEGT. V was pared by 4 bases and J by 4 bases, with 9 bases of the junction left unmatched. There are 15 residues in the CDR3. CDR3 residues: CASSSPGGQSYEQYF. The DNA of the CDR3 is TGTGCCAGCAGTTCCCCGGGGGGGCAATCTTACGAGCAGTACTTC.

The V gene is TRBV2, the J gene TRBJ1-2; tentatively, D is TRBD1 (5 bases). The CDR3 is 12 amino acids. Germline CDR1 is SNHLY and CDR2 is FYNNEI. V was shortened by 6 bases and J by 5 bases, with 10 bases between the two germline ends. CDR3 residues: CASRLAGYGYTF. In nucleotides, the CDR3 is TGTGCCAGCAGGCTAGCAGGGTATGGCTACACCTTC. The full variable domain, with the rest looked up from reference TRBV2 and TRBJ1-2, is EPEVTQTPSHQVTQMGQEVILRCVPISNHLYFYWYRQILGQKVEFLVSFYNNEISEKSEIFDDQFSVERPDGSNFTLKIRSTKLEDSAMYFCASRLAGYGYTFGSGTRLTVV.

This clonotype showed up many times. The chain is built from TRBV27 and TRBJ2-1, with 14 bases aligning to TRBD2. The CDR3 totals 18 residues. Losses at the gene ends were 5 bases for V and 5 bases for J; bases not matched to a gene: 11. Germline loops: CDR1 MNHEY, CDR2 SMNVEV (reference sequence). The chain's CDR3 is CASSILTSGGGANNEQFF. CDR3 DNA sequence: TGTGCCAGCAGTATCTTGACTAGCGGGGGGGGGGCTAACAATGAGCAGTTCTTC.

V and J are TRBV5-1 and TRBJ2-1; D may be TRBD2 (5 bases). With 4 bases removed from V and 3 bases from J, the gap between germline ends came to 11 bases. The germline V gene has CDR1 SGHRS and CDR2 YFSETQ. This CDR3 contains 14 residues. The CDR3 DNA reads TGCGCCAGCAGCATGGCGGGCGACTACAATGAGCAGTTCTTC. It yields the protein CASSMAGDYNEQFF.

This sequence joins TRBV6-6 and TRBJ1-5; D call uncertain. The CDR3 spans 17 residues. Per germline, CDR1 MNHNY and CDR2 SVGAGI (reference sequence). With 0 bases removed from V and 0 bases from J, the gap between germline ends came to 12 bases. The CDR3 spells CASSYSEWTASNQPQHF. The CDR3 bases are TGTGCCAGCAGTTACTCGGAATGGACGGCTAGCAATCAGCCCCAGCATTTT.

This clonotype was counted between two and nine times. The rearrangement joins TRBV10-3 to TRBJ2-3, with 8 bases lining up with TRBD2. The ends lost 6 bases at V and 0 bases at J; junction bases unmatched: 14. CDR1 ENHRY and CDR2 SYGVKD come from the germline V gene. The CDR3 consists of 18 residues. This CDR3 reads CAIRVPGGAVFSTDTQYF. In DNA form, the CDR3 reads TGTGCCATCAGAGTACCGGGGGGGGCCGTTTTTAGCACAGATACGCAGTATTTT.

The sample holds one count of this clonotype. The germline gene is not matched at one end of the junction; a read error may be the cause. CDR3 nucleotide sequence: TGCGCCACCAGCGGTACTAGGGTCGATGAGCAGTTCTTC. As protein: CATSGTRVDEQFF. The chain links TRBV4-1 to TRBJ2-1, with D possibly TRBD2 on 5 matching bases. This CDR3 is built from 13 residues. Germline loops: CDR1 MGHRA, CDR2 YSYEKL.

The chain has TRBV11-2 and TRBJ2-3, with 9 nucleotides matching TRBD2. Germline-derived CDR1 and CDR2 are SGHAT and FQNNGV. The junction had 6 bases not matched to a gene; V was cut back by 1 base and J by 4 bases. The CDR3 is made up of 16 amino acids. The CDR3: CASSLAPTSGADTQYF. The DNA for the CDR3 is TGTGCCAGCAGCTTAGCCCCGACTAGCGGCGCAGATACGCAGTATTTT.

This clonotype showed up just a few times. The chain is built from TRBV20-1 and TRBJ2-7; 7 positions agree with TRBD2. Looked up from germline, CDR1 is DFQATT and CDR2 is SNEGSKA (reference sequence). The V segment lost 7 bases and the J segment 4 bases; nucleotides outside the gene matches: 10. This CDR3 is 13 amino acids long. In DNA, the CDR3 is TGCAGTGTCTATGCAGGGCGGGGGTACGAGCAGTACTTC. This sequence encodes CSVYAGRGYEQYF.

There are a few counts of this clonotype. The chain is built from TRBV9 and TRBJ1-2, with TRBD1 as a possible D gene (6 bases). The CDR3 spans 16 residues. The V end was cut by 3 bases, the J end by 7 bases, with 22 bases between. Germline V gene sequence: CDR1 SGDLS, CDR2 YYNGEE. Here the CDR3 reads CASSGDPGFTGSGYTF. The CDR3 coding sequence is TGTGCCAGCAGCGGAGATCCGGGCTTTACAGGGAGTGGCTACACCTTC.

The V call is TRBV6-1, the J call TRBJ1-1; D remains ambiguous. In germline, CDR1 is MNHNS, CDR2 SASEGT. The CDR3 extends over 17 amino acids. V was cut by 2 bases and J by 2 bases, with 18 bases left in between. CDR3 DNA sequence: TGTGCCAGCAGTGAATTCTATGGGTTGACCCCTAACACTGAAGCTTTCTTT. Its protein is CASSEFYGLTPNTEAFF.

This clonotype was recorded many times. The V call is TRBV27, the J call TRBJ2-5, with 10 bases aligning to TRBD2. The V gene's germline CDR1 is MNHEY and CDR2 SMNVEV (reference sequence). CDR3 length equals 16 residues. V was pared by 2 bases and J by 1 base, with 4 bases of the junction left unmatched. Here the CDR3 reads CASSLRPSGGQETQYF. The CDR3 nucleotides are TGTGCCAGCAGTTTACGGCCTAGCGGGGGCCAAGAGACCCAGTACTTC.

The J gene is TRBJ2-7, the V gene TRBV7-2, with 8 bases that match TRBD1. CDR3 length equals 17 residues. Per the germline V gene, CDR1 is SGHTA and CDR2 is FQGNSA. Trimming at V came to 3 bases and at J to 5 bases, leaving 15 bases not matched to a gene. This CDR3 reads CASSFRVRGHPRHEQYF. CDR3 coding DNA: TGTGCCAGCAGCTTTAGGGTCAGGGGGCACCCCCGGCACGAGCAGTACTTC.

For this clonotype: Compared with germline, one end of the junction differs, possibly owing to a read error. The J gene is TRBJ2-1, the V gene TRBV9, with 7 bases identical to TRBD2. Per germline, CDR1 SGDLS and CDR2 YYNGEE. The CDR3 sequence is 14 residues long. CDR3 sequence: CTSSVGLGNNEQFF. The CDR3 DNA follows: TGTACCAGCAGCGTTGGACTAGGAAACAATGAGCAGTTCTTC.

Written as DNA, the CDR3 is TGTGCCACCAGCAGAGTTCGCACAGATACGCAGTATTTT. Its protein is CATSRVRTDTQYF. V usage is TRBV15 and J usage is TRBJ2-3, with unresolved D. Germline V gene data show CDR1 as LNHNV and CDR2 as YYDKDF (reference sequence). The CDR3 is 13 amino acids. The ends were cut back, 1 base at V and 1 base at J, with 3 bases in the middle.

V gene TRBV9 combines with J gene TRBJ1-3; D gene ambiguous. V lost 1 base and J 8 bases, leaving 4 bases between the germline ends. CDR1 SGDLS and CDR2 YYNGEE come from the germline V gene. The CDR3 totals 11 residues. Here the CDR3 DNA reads TGTGCCAGCAGCGTATCGGACACCATATATTTT. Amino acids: CASSVSDTIYF.

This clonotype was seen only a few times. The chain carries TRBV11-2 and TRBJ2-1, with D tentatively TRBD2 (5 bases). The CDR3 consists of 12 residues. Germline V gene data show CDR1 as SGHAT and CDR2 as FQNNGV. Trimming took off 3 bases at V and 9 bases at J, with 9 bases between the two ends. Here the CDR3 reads CASSLREIEQFF. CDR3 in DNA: TGTGCCAGCAGCTTGAGGGAAATTGAGCAGTTCTTC.

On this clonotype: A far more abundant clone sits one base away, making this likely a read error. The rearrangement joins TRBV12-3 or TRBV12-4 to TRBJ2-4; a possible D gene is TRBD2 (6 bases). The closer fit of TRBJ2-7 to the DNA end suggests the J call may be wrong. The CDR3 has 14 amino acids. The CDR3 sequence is CASRLVGGSYEQYF. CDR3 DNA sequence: TGTGCCAGCAGGCTCGTGGGGGGATCCTACGAGCAGTACTTC.

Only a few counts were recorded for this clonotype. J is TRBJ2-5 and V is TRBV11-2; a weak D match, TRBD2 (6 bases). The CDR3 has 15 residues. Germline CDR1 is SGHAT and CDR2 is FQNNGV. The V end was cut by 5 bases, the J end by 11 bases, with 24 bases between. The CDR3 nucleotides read TGTGCCAGCAGCGCATCCCCCGGGACTGCCTGGGAGCAGTACTTC. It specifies CASSASPGTAWEQYF.